This T cell receptor (beta chain) was documented in a study of shared clonotypes between healthy human individuals. Overall study: Donors had three CD4 naive, three CD4 memory, two CD8 naive and one CD8 memory plate apiece. General study findings and limits: As a rule, naive subsets had a larger estimated richness than memory subsets.

CD45RO-negative, CCR7-positively selected cells formed the naive CD8 fraction, excluding terminally differentiated effector memory CD45RA+ cells. The healthy adult donors were HIV-negative and reported no recent acute infections or vaccinations. V lost 0 bases to trimming and J lost 4 bases, with 7 bases between them. CDR1 is LGHNT and CDR2 is FRNRAP in the germline V gene. The CDR3 loop spans 13 amino acids. Authors' methods: Junction-only immunoSEQ data arrived without quality scores, meaning filtering differed. The assay was immunoSEQ multiplex PCR, and TCRdb's table has in-frame clones only and misses some. From that table come the V and J calls and clone size; the DNA was used to work out D and trimming. Of roughly 2,000,000 clones in the sample, just under 95% are singletons; the top ten hold 1% to 1.5%. Note on this clone: What it binds is unknown.

This receptor was obtained from a man between 18 and 29 years old in good health. Sequences were obtained from naive CD8+ T cells sorted from blood. The rearrangement links TRBV12-5 to TRBJ2-7, with D uncertain. The CDR3 here is CASGLVGLYEQYF. CDR3 DNA: TGTGCTAGTGGTTTGGTCGGCTTATACGAGCAGTACTTC.